Following are 3 T cell receptor beta chains from one sample sequenced in a study of T-cell memory formation after mild COVID-19. TCRdb ran MiXCR on the 5' RACE reads and lists one entry per CDR3 protein. Of around 430,000 distinct CDR3 sequences listed, approximately 15% are singletons. The source material was PBMCs or a T cell subset sorted from them (not recorded which). Receptors were obtained from a man aged 18-30 years who had mild COVID-19 (a few samples of this study predate the infection). Cell type and time point are not known.

Many counts were recorded for this clonotype. The gene calls are TRBV5-1 and TRBJ1-1; D uncertain. Germline V gene lookup returns CDR1 SGHRS and CDR2 YFSETQ. The CDR3 extends over 16 amino acids. V gave up 0 bases and J gave up 0 bases, with 12 bases separating them. The DNA of the CDR3 is TGCGCCAGCAGCTTGGCCGGGCTTAGTTTGAACACTGAAGCTTTCTTT. This sequence encodes CASSLAGLSLNTEAFF.

The rearrangement uses TRBV5-8 and TRBJ1-1, with 10 bases fitting TRBD1. In germline, CDR1 is SGHTS, CDR2 YDEGEE. The junction had 2 bases not matched to a gene; V was cut back by 2 bases and J by 7 bases. The CDR3 consists of 13 residues. CDR3 in amino acids: CASSLGQGVEAFF. CDR3 DNA: TGTGCCAGCAGCTTAGGACAGGGGGTTGAAGCTTTCTTT.

The genes are TRBV5-1 and TRBJ2-2; TRBD1 matches at 7 bases. Unmatched junction bases numbered 10, after V lost 7 bases and J lost 4 bases. The CDR3 runs 15 residues. The germline gives CDR1 SGHRS, CDR2 YFSETQ. This chain's CDR3 is CASYVGTVITGELFF. For the CDR3, the DNA is TGCGCCAGCTATGTGGGGACAGTGATCACCGGGGAGCTGTTTTTT.